The entry below gives a single T cell receptor (beta chain) sequence along with its context. No cognate antigen has been identified for it. No base qualities exist here, and no much larger clone lies one base off it. The junction shows trimming of 4 bases on V and 4 bases on J, plus 13 bases between the germline ends. The CDR1 and CDR2 encoded by the germline V gene (reference sequence) are GTSNPN and SVGIG. The CDR3 starts with the cysteine, ends with the phenylalanine, and has 13 residues. Just the 39-base CDR3 DNA is kept, in frame starting at base 1. The data belong to a study of control samples from healthy donors and cancer patients (dated by TCRdb to between 2020 and 2021). The library was generated by the immunoSEQ multiplex PCR assay. TCRdb obtained this table from immuneACCESS and retained in-frame rearrangements with V and J assigned. These tables miss some clones; where compared with another copy, unresolved V genes account for less than half of the shortfall, and the remainder is unexplained. The sample records about 86,000 clones, about 88% of which are singletons. Over 8.5% of the sample goes to the ten largest clones.

The V and J genes are TRBV30 and TRBJ2-5; the D assignment is uncertain and may be TRBD1 or TRBD2, with 5 bases supporting each. The clonotype comes from a woman between 45 and 60 years old with colorectal cancer. Sequencing was carried out using PBMCs. The encoded CDR3 is CAWKRGAAETQYF. The DNA reads as follows: TGTGCCTGGAAGAGAGGGGCGGCAGAGACCCAGTACTTC.